The 28 T cell receptor beta chains reported below all come from one sample, sequenced in a study of blood T cell repertoires in COVID-19 (dated by TCRdb to 2018 to 2020). Receptor amplification or capture employed the immunoSEQ multiplex PCR assay. TCRdb's version of the immuneACCESS table is confined to in-frame rearrangements and falls short of the full clone set. An unresolved V gene accounts for under half of the shortfall where checked; the remainder is of unknown origin. The sample table records roughly 120,000 clones; more than 75% of these occur just once. Almost 30% of the sample lies in the top ten. The sequencing sample was made of peripheral blood. The origin of the receptors is a woman in her 70s with acute or convalescent COVID-19.

The chain links TRBV6-1 to TRBJ1-5; D remains unclear. Trimming cost V 3 bases and J 7 bases, with 10 bases left between them. From germline, CDR1 is MNHNS and CDR2 SASEGT. The length of the CDR3 is 13 residues. The CDR3 DNA follows: TGTGCCAGCAGTGAGGCGGGGAAGCAGCCCCAGCATTTT. This translates into CASSEAGKQPQHF.

This chain joins TRBV5-1 and TRBJ2-1; TRBD1 aligns across 9 bases. From germline, CDR1 is SGHRS and CDR2 YFSETQ. This CDR3 contains 16 residues. V was clipped by 3 bases and J by 4 bases; unmatched bases: 8. CDR3 coding DNA: TGCGCCAGCAGCTCGCCGGGACAGGGACCATACAATGAGCAGTTCTTC. Amino acids: CASSSPGQGPYNEQFF.

In its sample, this clone was seen once. J is TRBJ2-3 and V is TRBV30, with 7 bases matching TRBD1. Per the germline V gene, CDR1 is GTSNPN and CDR2 is SVGIG (reference sequence). The V and J ends lost 3 bases and 0 bases, in that order; junction bases with no gene match: 0. The CDR3 consists of 13 residues. In DNA, the CDR3 is TGTGCCTGGAGACAGGGGAGCACAGATACGCAGTATTTT. Translating it yields CAWRQGSTDTQYF.

V usage is TRBV28 and J usage is TRBJ1-1; D is unresolved. Trimming cost V 11 bases and J 1 base, with 14 bases left between them. The length of the CDR3 is 13 residues. The germline V gene encodes CDR1 MDHEN and CDR2 SYDVKM. CDR3 nucleotides: TGTGCCTCAAGTCCGTCGGGGAACACTGAAGCTTTCTTT. This codes for CASSPSGNTEAFF.

The rearrangement links TRBV27 to TRBJ2-7; TRBD1 agrees at 11 bases. The CDR3 loop spans 15 amino acids. Germline CDR1 MNHEY, CDR2 SMNVEV (reference sequence). After removal of 2 bases from V and 4 bases from J, the junction contained 4 bases not matched to a gene. In DNA, the CDR3 is TGTGCCAGCAGTTTAACGGGACAGGGGGGTTACGAGCAGTACTTC. This sequence encodes CASSLTGQGGYEQYF.

The chain is built from TRBV12-3 or TRBV12-4 and TRBJ1-2; D is unclear. Trimming cost V 4 bases and J 3 bases, with 3 bases left between them. The CDR3 covers 11 residues. CDR3 sequence (DNA): TGTGCCAGCAGTTCCTACTATGGCTACACCTTC. Translated, it gives CASSSYYGYTF.

This chain links TRBV7-9 with TRBJ1-2, with D possibly being TRBD1 (5 bases). The V gene's germline CDR1 is SEHNR and CDR2 FQNEAQ (reference sequence). Between the trimmed V and J ends, which lost 7 bases and 7 bases, there was a span of 22 bases. The CDR3 runs 15 residues. The CDR3: CASTLMGQSLGGYTF. The CDR3 nucleotides are TGTGCCAGCACCTTGATGGGGCAATCACTCGGTGGCTACACCTTC.

The chain couples TRBV21-1 to TRBJ1-1; the table's D gene call, TRBD1, was not cross checked with the DNA. TRBV21-1 has pseudogene status. The CDR3 is made up of 19 amino acids. CDR3 sequence reads: CASRTPSGTGRTLNTEAFF. In DNA, the CDR3 is TGTGCCAGCAGGACCCCCTCCGGGACAGGGAGGACCCTGAACACTGAAGCTTTCTTT.

The gene calls are TRBV9 and TRBJ2-3; perhaps TRBD1 as D (5 bases). V lost 9 bases and J 1 base, leaving 9 bases between the germline ends. Germline-derived CDR1 and CDR2 are SGDLS and YYNGEE. This CDR3 has 12 amino acids. The CDR3 spells CATGQGTDTQYF. For the CDR3, the DNA is TGTGCCACAGGGCAGGGCACAGATACGCAGTATTTT.

The chain uses TRBV7-9 and TRBJ1-6, with D maybe TRBD1 (6 bases). The CDR3 has 14 residues. Germline V lookup: CDR1 SEHNR, CDR2 FQNEAQ (reference sequence). Trimming stripped 6 bases from V and 3 bases from J, with 9 bases between. Here the CDR3 reads CASRPGHYNSPLHF. The CDR3 DNA reads TGTGCCAGCAGGCCGGGACACTATAATTCACCCCTCCACTTT.

The CDR3 loop reads CASSLGAGGTEAFF. In nucleotides, the CDR3 is TGTGCCAGCAGTTTGGGGGCAGGGGGCACTGAAGCTTTCTTT. The chain uses TRBV28 and TRBJ1-1, with 7 bases matching TRBD1. V gave up 3 bases and J gave up 4 bases; unmatched junction bases: 5. The CDR3 has 14 amino acids. CDR1 and CDR2 from the germline V gene are MDHEN and SYDVKM.

This clone appeared once. V is TRBV2 and J is TRBJ2-2; 10 positions match TRBD2. The CDR3 spans 17 residues. The germline gives CDR1 SNHLY, CDR2 FYNNEI. J lost 1 base, V lost 1 base, and 3 bases had no gene match. This CDR3 reads CASSEVTSGVNTGELFF. Here the CDR3 DNA reads TGTGCCAGCAGTGAAGTTACTAGCGGGGTGAACACCGGGGAGCTGTTTTTT.

The gene calls are TRBV29-1 and TRBJ1-2; a possible D gene is TRBD1 (5 bases). Germline CDR1 reads SQVTM; CDR2 reads ANQGSEA. The CDR3 is made up of 12 amino acids. Trimming left V 8 bases short and J 4 bases short, with 14 bases between. The CDR3 is CSSTGQGYGYTF. CDR3 in DNA: TGCAGCTCGACCGGGCAGGGCTATGGCTACACCTTC.

The J gene is TRBJ2-7, the V gene TRBV19, with D maybe TRBD2 (6 bases). The length of the CDR3 is 14 residues. Germline V CDR1 and CDR2: LNHDA, SQIVND (reference sequence). V lost 5 bases and J 2 bases, leaving 13 bases between the germline ends. In DNA form, the CDR3 reads TGTGCCAGTAGTGGGGACTTGCTCCCCTACGAGCAGTACTTC. Translating it yields CASSGDLLPYEQYF. Using reference TRBV19 and TRBJ2-7 for the parts outside the CDR3, the full variable domain is DGGITQSPKYLFRKEGQNVTLSCEQNLNHDAMYWYRQDPGQGLRLIYYSQIVNDFQKGDIAEGYSVSREKKESFPLTVTSAQKNPTAFYLCASSGDLLPYEQYFGPGTRLTVT.

The V call is TRBV9, the J call TRBJ2-1; no clear D. The V gene's germline CDR1 is SGDLS and CDR2 YYNGEE. The CDR3 runs to 16 residues. V was shortened by 0 bases and J by 0 bases, with 10 bases between the two germline ends. The CDR3 loop is CASSVVPMRSYNEQFF. DNA of the CDR3: TGTGCCAGCAGCGTAGTTCCGATGCGCTCCTACAATGAGCAGTTCTTC.

The chain employs TRBV9 and TRBJ2-7; 7 positions match TRBD1. With V trimmed by 3 bases and J by 6 bases, 3 bases remained unmatched. CDR3 size: 12 residues. Germline V lookup: CDR1 SGDLS, CDR2 YYNGEE. CDR3 in amino acids: CASSAQGSEQYF. The CDR3, as DNA: TGTGCCAGCAGCGCACAGGGGAGCGAGCAGTACTTC.

J is TRBJ1-5 and V is TRBV2; TRBD1 agrees at 8 bases. The CDR3 contains 15 residues. Trimming at V came to 4 bases and at J to 2 bases, leaving 4 bases not matched to a gene. CDR1 is SNHLY, CDR2 FYNNEI, per germline. For the CDR3, the DNA is TGTGCCAGCAGTGGACAGGGGACGGGCAATCAGCCCCAGCATTTT. This translates into CASSGQGTGNQPQHF.

V and J are TRBV19 and TRBJ1-1; 9 nucleotides align to TRBD1. V gave up 6 bases and J gave up 6 bases; unmatched junction bases: 5. CDR3 length equals 13 residues. Germline values: CDR1 LNHDA, CDR2 SQIVND (reference sequence). CDR3: CASSLQGAAEAFF. For the CDR3, the DNA is TGTGCCAGTAGCCTACAGGGGGCGGCTGAAGCTTTCTTT.

CDR3 DNA sequence: TGCGCCAGCAGCTTAACTAGCGGGACGCCGACCCAGTACTTC. Amino acids: CASSLTSGTPTQYF. V and J are TRBV5-1 and TRBJ2-5, with TRBD2 matching over 10 bases. V was clipped by 2 bases and J by 7 bases; unmatched bases: 5. Germline CDR1 is SGHRS and CDR2 is YFSETQ. The CDR3 contains 14 residues. Drawing the rest from reference TRBV5-1 and TRBJ2-5, the complete variable domain is KAGVTQTPRYLIKTRGQQVTLSCSPISGHRSVSWYQQTPGQGLQFLFEYFSETQRNKGNFPGRFSGRQFSNSRSEMNVSTLELGDSALYLCASSLTSGTPTQYFGPGTRLLVL.

The V and J genes are TRBV7-2 and TRBJ2-5; D is ambiguous. Trimming pared 5 bases from V and 5 bases from J, leaving 6 bases between. The germline CDR1 and CDR2 sequences are SGHTA and FQGNSA. The length of the CDR3 is 11 residues. CDR3 loop: CASSTRETQYF. The DNA of the CDR3 is TGTGCCAGCAGCACCCGGGAGACCCAGTACTTC.

This clone was detected only a few times. The CDR3 DNA reads as TGCGCCAGCAGCCAAGTCGGGGTTGGCTACACCTTC. Residues: CASSQVGVGYTF. The chain employs TRBV4-1 and TRBJ1-2, with D uncertain. Germline V gene data show CDR1 as MGHRA and CDR2 as YSYEKL. This CDR3 spans 12 amino acids. Trimming removed 1 base from V and 7 bases from J, with 7 bases in between.

The V call is TRBV18, the J call TRBJ1-4, with a possible D match to TRBD1 (5 bases). Trimming removed 3 bases from V and 3 bases from J, with 14 bases in between. The germline V gene has CDR1 KGHSH and CDR2 LQKENI. There are 16 residues in the CDR3. In DNA form, the CDR3 reads TGTGCCAGCTCACCCTTGACGGGGGATCCTAATGAAAAACTGTTTTTT. Its protein product is CASSPLTGDPNEKLFF.

The genes are TRBV10-3 and TRBJ1-1; TRBD1 is a possible D gene (5 bases). The CDR3 runs to 11 residues. Looked up from germline, CDR1 is ENHRY and CDR2 is SYGVKD. The germline V and J ends were trimmed by 11 bases and 4 bases, with 11 bases remaining between them. The CDR3 DNA sequence: TGTGCCGCCGGGGGTGGCACTGAAGCTTTCTTT. Translated, it gives CAAGGGTEAFF.

The chain joins TRBV28 to TRBJ2-4; possible D gene TRBD2, 5 bases. Germline loops: CDR1 MDHEN, CDR2 SYDVKM. V was pared by 4 bases and J by 3 bases, with 13 bases between. This CDR3 is built from 15 residues. The CDR3 DNA sequence: TGTGCCAGCAGTTCATACCGGGAAGACAAAAACATTCAGTACTTC. It codes for CASSSYREDKNIQYF.

The chain joins TRBV15 to TRBJ1-2; a possible D gene is TRBD1 (5 bases). The CDR3 covers 16 residues. CDR1 is LNHNV and CDR2 is YYDKDF in the germline V gene (reference sequence). V gave up 1 base and J gave up 4 bases, with 16 bases separating them. CDR3 nucleotide sequence: TGTGCCACCAGCAGAGGGGGACTGATACAGTCCTATGGCTACACCTTC. Its translation: CATSRGGLIQSYGYTF.

This chain joins TRBV28 and TRBJ1-2; TRBD1 is a possible D gene (5 bases). The CDR3 has 16 residues. V lost 2 bases to trimming and J lost 6 bases, with 19 bases between them. Germline CDR1 MDHEN, CDR2 SYDVKM. CDR3 region: CASSLRRGRRGNGYTF. CDR3 DNA: TGTGCCAGCAGTTTAAGAAGGGGTAGGAGAGGAAATGGCTACACCTTC.

The chain joins TRBV10-2 to TRBJ2-7, with D possibly being TRBD2 (6 bases). This CDR3 is 12 amino acids long. V gave up 8 bases and J gave up 2 bases, with 10 bases separating them. The germline CDR1 and CDR2 sequences are WSHSY and SAAADI. CDR3 in DNA: TGCGCCAGCGGGGAGGTAACCTACGAGCAGTACTTC. Its protein product is CASGEVTYEQYF.

CDR3 region: CATRPAGQGGYTF. The CDR3 DNA reads TGTGCCACTAGACCCGCGGGGCAGGGTGGCTACACCTTC. The rearrangement joins TRBV24-1 to TRBJ1-2; a weak D match, TRBD1 (5 bases). This CDR3 spans 13 amino acids. Germline CDR1 reads KGHDR; CDR2 reads SFDVKD. Trimming took off 10 bases at V and 7 bases at J, with 18 bases between the two ends.